This TCR beta chain comes out of a study of cytomegalovirus exposure and HLA in healthy donors. Study-wide findings and caveats: Across donors, most TCRs were seen rarely, yet some public ones were widespread.

CDR1 SQVTM and CDR2 ANQGSEA come from the germline V gene. V shed 6 bases and J 3 bases; nucleotides not matched to a gene: 11. CDR3 length equals 15 residues. In this sample, this clone turned up once. Antigen: not known. It was with 60 Vbeta and 13 Jbeta primers that the PCR ran. TCRdb's copy holds only in-frame clones and misses some; the assay was immunoSEQ multiplex PCR. Of roughly 150,000 clones listed, more than 75% are singletons. The origin of this receptor is a girl aged 5-17 years in good health and CMV-seropositive. Input material: PBMCs. The gene calls are TRBV29-1 and TRBJ1-5; 7 bases are a match to TRBD1. The CDR3 here is CSVETDRDDNQPQHF. The CDR3 DNA follows: TGCAGCGTGGAAACCGACAGGGATGACAATCAGCCCCAGCATTTT.